The clone carrying this T cell receptor beta chain was seen once. Antigen: not known. The PCR employed 60 Vbeta primers together with 13 Jbeta primers. TCRdb keeps only in-frame clones here, not all; method: immunoSEQ multiplex PCR. The table shows 200,000 or so clones, with over 80% occurring only once. These data come from a study of cytomegalovirus exposure and HLA in healthy donors. Study-level background: Most genotyped donors, about four fifths of fewer than 400, had Caucasian-associated genetic ancestry. The study, taken as a whole, reports: A later analysis associated some 18,000 TCR beta sequences with HLA alleles at a 0.05 false discovery rate. Serostatus for CMV was the only available immune exposure information.

V was cut by 2 bases and J by 5 bases, with 13 bases left in between. There are 15 residues in the CDR3. Germline CDR1 reads MGHRA; CDR2 reads YSYEKL. Input material: PBMCs. The genes are TRBV4-1 and TRBJ2-1; weak D call: TRBD2 (5 bases). The TCR was taken from a man aged 30-40 years in good health and CMV-seronegative. CDR3 bases: TGCGCCAGCAGCCAAAGCGGTGCTAGGAACAATGAGCAGTTCTTC. As protein: CASSQSGARNNEQFF.